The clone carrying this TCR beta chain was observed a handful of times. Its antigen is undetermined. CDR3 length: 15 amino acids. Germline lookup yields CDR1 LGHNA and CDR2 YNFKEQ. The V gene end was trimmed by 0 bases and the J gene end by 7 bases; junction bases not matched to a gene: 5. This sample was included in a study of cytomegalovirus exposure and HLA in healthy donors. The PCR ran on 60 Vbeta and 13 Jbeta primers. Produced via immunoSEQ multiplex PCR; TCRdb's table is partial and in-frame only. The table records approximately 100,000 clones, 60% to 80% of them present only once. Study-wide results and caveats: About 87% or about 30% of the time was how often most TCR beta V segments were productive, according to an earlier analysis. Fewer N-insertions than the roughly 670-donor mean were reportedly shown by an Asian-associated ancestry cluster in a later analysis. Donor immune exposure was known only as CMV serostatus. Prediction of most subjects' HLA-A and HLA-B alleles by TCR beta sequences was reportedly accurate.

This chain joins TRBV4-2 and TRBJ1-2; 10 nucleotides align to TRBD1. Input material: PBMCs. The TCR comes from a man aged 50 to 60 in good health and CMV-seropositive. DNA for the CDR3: TGTGCCAGCAGCCAAGACGGGGACAGGGGTGGTGGCTACACCTTC. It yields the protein CASSQDGDRGGGYTF.